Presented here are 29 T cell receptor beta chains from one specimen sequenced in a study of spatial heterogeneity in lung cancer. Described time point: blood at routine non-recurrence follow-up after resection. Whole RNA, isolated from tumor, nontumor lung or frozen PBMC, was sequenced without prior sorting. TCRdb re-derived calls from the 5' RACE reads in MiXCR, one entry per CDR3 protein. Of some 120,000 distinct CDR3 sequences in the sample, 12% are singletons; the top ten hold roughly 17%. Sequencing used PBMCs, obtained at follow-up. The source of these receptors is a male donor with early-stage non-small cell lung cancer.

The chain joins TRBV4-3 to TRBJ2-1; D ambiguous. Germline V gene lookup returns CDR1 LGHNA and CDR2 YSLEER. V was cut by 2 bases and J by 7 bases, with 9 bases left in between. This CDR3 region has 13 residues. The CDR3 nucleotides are TGCGCCAGCAGCCAACCGGGTGTAAATGAGCAGTTCTTC. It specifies CASSQPGVNEQFF.

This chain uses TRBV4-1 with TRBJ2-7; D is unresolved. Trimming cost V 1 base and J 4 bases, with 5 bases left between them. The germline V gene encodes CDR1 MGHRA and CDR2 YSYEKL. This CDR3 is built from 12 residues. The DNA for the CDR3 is TGCGCCAGCAGCCAAGGCCAGTACGAGCAGTACTTC. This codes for CASSQGQYEQYF.

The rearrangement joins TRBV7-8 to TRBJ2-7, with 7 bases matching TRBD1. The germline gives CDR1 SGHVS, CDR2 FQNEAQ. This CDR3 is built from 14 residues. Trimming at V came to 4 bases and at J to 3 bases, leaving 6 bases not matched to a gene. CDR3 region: CASSSRQGFYEQYF. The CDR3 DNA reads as TGTGCCAGCAGCTCGAGACAGGGATTCTACGAGCAGTACTTC.

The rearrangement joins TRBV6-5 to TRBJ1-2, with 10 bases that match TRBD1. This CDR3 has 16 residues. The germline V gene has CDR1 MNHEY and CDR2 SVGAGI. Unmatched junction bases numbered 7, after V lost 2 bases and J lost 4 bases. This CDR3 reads CASSYVRTGGGYGYTF. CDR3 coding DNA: TGTGCCAGCAGTTACGTACGGACAGGGGGTGGCTATGGCTACACCTTC.

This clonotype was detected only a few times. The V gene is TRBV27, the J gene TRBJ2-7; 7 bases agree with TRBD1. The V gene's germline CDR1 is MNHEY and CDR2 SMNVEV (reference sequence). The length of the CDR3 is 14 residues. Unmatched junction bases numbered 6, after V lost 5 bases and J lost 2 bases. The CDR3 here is CASSRQGITYEQYF. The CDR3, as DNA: TGTGCCAGCAGTCGACAGGGAATCACCTACGAGCAGTACTTC.

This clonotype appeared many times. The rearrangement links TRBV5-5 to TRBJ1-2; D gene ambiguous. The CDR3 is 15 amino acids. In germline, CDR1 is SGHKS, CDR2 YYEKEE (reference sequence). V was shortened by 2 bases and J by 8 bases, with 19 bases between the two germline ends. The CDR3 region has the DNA TGTGCCAGCAGCTTTCGAGGGATCGACACCGGGGGCTACACCTTC. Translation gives CASSFRGIDTGGYTF.

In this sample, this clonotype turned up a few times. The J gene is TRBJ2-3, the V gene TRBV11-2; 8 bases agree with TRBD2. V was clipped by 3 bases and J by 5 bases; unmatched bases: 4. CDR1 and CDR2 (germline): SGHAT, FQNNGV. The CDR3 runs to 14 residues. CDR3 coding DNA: TGTGCCAGCAGCTTCGGGGGGGCCAGAGATACGCAGTATTTT. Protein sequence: CASSFGGARDTQYF.

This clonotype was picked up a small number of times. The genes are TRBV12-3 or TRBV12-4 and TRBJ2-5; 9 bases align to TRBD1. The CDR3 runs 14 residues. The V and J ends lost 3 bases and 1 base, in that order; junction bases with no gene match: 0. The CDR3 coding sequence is TGTGCCAGCAGTTTGACAGGGGGCCAAGAGACCCAGTACTTC. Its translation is CASSLTGGQETQYF.

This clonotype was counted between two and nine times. CDR3 DNA: TGTGCCAGCAGTTCGGGACAGGGGATAATAATGGAGACCCAGTACTTC. The encoded protein is CASSSGQGIIMETQYF. The chain uses TRBV28 and TRBJ2-5; 10 bases are shared with TRBD1. V lost 4 bases to trimming and J lost 5 bases; unmatched junction nucleotides: 10. In germline, CDR1 is MDHEN, CDR2 SYDVKM. The CDR3 loop spans 16 amino acids. Combining the CDR3 with reference TRBV28 and TRBJ2-5 gives the whole variable domain DVKVTQSSRYLVKRTGEKVFLECVQDMDHENMFWYRQDPGLGLRLIYFSYDVKMKEKGDIPEGYSVSREKKERFSLILESASTNQTSMYLCASSSGQGIIMETQYFGPGTRLLVL.

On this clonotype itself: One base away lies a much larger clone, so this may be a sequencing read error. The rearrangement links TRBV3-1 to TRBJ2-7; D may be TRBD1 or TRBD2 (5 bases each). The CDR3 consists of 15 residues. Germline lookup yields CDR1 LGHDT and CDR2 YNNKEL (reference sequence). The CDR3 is CACSRRDRATYEQYF. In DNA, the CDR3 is TGTGCCTGCAGCCGCAGGGACCGGGCAACCTACGAGCAGTACTTC.

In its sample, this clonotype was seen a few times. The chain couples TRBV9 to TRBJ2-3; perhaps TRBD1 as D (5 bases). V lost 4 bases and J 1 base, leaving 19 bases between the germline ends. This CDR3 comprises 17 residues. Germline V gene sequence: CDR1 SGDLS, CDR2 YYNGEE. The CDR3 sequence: CASSFRGMGLGTDTQYF. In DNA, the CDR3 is TGTGCCAGCAGCTTCCGCGGCATGGGGCTTGGCACAGATACGCAGTATTTT. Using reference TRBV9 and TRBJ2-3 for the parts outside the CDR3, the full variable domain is DSGVTQTPKHLITATGQRVTLRCSPRSGDLSVYWYQQSLDQGLQFLIQYYNGEERAKGNILERFSAQQFPDLHSELNLSSLELGDSALYFCASSFRGMGLGTDTQYFGPGTRLTVL.

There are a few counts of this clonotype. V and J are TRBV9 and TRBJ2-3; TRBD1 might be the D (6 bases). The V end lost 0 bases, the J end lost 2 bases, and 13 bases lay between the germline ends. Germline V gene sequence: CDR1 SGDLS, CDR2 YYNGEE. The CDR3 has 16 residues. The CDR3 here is CASSVETGAYTDTQYF. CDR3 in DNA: TGTGCCAGCAGCGTAGAGACAGGAGCTTACACAGATACGCAGTATTTT.

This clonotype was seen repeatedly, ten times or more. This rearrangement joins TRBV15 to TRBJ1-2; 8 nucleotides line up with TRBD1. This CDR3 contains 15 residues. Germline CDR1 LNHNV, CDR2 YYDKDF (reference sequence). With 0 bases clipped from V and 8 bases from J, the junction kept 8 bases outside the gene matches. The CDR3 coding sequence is TGTGCCACCAGCAGAGACCAAGGACAGGGCTTCGGCTACACCTTC. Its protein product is CATSRDQGQGFGYTF. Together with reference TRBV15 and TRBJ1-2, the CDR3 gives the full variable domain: DAMVIQNPRYQVTQFGKPVTLSCSQTLNHNVMYWYQQKSSQAPKLLFHYYDKDFNNEADTPDNFQSRRPNTSFCFLDIRSPGLGDTAMYLCATSRDQGQGFGYTFGSGTRLTVV.

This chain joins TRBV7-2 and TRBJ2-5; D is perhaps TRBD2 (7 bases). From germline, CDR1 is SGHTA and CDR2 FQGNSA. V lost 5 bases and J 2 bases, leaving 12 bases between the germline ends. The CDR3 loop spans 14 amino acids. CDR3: CASSQAGAQETQYF. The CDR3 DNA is TGTGCCAGCAGCCAGGCGGGGGCGCAAGAGACCCAGTACTTC.

The CDR3 nucleotides read TGTGCCAGCACCAGGCAGGGGTTTGCTAATGAAAAACTGTTTTTT. Encoded protein: CASTRQGFANEKLFF. This chain uses TRBV2 with TRBJ1-4, with D perhaps matching TRBD1 (6 bases). Trimming cost V 7 bases and J 3 bases, with 15 bases left between them. CDR3 length: 15 residues. In germline, CDR1 is SNHLY, CDR2 FYNNEI.

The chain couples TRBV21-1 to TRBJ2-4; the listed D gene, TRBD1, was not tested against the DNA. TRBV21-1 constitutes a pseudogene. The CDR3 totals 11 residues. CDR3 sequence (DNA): TGTGCCAGCAGCAAACGAGGGACAGGGTACTTC. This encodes CASSKRGTGYF.

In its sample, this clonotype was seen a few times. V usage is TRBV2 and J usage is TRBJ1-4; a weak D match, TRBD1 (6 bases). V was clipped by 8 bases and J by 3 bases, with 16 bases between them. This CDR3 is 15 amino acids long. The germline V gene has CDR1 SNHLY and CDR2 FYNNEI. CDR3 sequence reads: CASSPSRGSNEKLFF. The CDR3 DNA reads TGTGCCAGCTCCCCGTCGAGGGGGTCTAATGAAAAACTGTTTTTT. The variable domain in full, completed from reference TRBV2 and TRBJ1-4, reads EPEVTQTPSHQVTQMGQEVILRCVPISNHLYFYWYRQILGQKVEFLVSFYNNEISEKSEIFDDQFSVERPDGSNFTLKIRSTKLEDSAMYFCASSPSRGSNEKLFFGSGTQLSVL.

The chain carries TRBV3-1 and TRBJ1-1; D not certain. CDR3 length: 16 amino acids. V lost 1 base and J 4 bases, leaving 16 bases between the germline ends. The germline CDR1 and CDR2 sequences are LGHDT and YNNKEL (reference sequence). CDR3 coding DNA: TGTGCCAGCAGCCAAGTCGGTAGAGGGATGGGCACTGAAGCTTTCTTT. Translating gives CASSQVGRGMGTEAFF. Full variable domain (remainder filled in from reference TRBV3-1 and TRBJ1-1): DTAVSQTPKYLVTQMGNDKSIKCEQNLGHDTMYWYKQDSKKFLKIMFSYNNKELIINETVPNRFSPKSPDKAHLNLHINSLELGDSAVYFCASSQVGRGMGTEAFFGQGTRLTVV.

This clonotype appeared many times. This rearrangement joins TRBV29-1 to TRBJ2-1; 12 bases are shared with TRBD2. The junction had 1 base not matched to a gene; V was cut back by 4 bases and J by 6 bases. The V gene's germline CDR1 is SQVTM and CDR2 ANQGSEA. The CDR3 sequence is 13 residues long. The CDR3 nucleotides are TGCAGCGTTGCTAGCGGGGGGGCCAATGAGCAGTTCTTC. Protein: CSVASGGANEQFF.

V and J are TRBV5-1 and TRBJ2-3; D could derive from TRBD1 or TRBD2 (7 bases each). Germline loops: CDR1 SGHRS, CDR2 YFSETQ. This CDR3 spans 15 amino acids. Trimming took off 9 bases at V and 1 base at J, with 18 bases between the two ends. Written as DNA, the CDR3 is TGCGCCACCAAGCGGGACAGCGGGGGCACAGATACGCAGTATTTT. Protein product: CATKRDSGGTDTQYF.

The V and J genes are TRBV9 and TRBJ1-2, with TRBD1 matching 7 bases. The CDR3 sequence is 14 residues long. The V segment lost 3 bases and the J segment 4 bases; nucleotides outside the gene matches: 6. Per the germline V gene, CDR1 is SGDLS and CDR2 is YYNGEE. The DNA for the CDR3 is TGTGCCAGCAGCGGGGACAGAGCCTTCTATGGCTACACCTTC. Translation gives CASSGDRAFYGYTF.

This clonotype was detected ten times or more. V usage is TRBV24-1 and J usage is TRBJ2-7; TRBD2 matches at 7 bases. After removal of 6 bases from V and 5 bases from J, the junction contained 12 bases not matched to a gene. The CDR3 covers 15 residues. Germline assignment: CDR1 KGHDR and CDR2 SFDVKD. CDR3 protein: CATSMERGGVHEQYF. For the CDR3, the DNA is TGTGCCACCAGTATGGAGCGGGGCGGGGTCCACGAGCAGTACTTC.

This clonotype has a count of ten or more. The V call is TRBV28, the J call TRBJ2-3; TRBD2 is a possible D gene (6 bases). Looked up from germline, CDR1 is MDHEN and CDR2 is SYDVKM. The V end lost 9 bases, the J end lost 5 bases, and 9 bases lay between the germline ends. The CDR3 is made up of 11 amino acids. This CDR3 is CASGGIDTQYF. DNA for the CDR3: TGTGCCAGTGGGGGGATAGATACGCAGTATTTT.

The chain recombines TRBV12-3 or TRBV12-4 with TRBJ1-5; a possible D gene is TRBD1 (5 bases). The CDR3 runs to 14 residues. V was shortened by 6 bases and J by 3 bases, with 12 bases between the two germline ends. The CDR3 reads CASRAGTDNQPQHF. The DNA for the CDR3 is TGTGCCAGCAGGGCCGGGACGGACAATCAGCCCCAGCATTTT.

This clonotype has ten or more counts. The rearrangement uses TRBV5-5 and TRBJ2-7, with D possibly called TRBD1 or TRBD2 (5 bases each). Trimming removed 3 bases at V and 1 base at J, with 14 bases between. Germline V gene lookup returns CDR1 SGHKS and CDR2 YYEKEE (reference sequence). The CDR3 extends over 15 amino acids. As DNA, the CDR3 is TGTGCCAGCAGCTCCCCCGGGACCTTATCCTACGAGCAGTACTTC. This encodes CASSSPGTLSYEQYF.

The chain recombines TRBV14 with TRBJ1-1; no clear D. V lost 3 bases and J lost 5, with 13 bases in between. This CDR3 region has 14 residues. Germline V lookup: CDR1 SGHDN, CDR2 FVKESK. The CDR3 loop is CASSQEILSTEAFF. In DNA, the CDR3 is TGTGCCAGCAGCCAGGAAATTCTAAGTACTGAAGCTTTCTTT.

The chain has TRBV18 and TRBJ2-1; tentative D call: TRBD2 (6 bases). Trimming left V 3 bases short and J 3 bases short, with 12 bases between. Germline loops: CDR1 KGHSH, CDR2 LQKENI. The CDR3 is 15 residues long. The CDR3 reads CASSPPRRGYNEQFF. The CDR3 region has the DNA TGTGCCAGCTCACCCCCTAGGAGGGGCTACAATGAGCAGTTCTTC.

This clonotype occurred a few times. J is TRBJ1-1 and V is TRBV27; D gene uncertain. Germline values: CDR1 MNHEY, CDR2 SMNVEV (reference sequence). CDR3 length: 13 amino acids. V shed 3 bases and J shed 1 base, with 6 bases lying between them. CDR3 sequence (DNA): TGTGCCAGCAGTTTCTATCAGAACACTGAAGCTTTCTTT. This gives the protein CASSFYQNTEAFF.

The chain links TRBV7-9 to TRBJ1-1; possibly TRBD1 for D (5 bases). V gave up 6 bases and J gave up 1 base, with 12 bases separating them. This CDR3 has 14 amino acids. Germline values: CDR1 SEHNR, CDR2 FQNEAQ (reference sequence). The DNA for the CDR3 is TGTGCCAGCAGGGGGGAGGCACAGAACACTGAAGCTTTCTTT. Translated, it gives CASRGEAQNTEAFF.